Each of the 30 T cell receptor beta chains below was sequenced from the same sample in a study of OX40 agonist ivuxolimab in advanced cancers. The protocol used for the library was the immunoSEQ multiplex PCR assay. TCRdb's version of the immuneACCESS table is confined to in-frame rearrangements and falls short of the full clone set. An unresolved V gene accounts for under half of the shortfall where checked; the remainder is of unknown origin. Within this sample are 66,000 or so clones, with approximately 90% of them counted one time only. The ten biggest clones cover around 2% of the sample. Sequenced here: CD4+ or CD8+ T cells sorted from blood, sampled in a trial of the OX40 agonist ivuxolimab. The receptors shown here come from an adult with an advanced solid tumor such as melanoma, head and neck, liver or kidney cancer.

The V gene is TRBV18, the J gene TRBJ1-5, with D possibly being TRBD1 (6 bases). V lost 3 bases and J 0 bases, leaving 15 bases between the germline ends. From germline, CDR1 is KGHSH and CDR2 LQKENI. The CDR3 spans 17 residues. The DNA of the CDR3 is TGTGCCAGCTCACCGAAGGGGGGAACCAATAGCAATCAGCCCCAGCATTTT. Amino acid sequence: CASSPKGGTNSNQPQHF.

The chain links TRBV18 to TRBJ1-2; 9 bases align to TRBD1. Germline lookup yields CDR1 KGHSH and CDR2 LQKENI. CDR3 size: 14 residues. V was clipped by 4 bases and J by 8 bases; unmatched bases: 8. CDR3 sequence: CASSQGQGLGGYTF. CDR3 DNA sequence: TGTGCCAGCTCACAGGGACAGGGCCTCGGGGGCTACACCTTC.

This chain links TRBV5-6 with TRBJ2-7; no clear D. Per germline, CDR1 SGHDT and CDR2 YYEEEE. V was cut by 1 base and J by 2 bases, with 7 bases left in between. The CDR3 runs to 13 residues. This CDR3 reads CASSLLQTYEQYF. CDR3 DNA sequence: TGTGCCAGCAGCTTGCTCCAGACCTACGAGCAGTACTTC.

The gene calls are TRBV6-5 and TRBJ1-5; tentative D call: TRBD1 (5 bases). The CDR3 covers 16 residues. Trimming removed 0 bases from V and 5 bases from J, with 14 bases in between. Per the germline V gene, CDR1 is MNHEY and CDR2 is SVGAGI. Here the CDR3 DNA reads TGTGCCAGCAGTTACTCGAGTGGAAGGGGCGATCAGCCCCAGCATTTT. Translated: CASSYSSGRGDQPQHF.

The chain recombines TRBV5-4 with TRBJ2-7; possibly TRBD2 for D (6 bases). The V gene's germline CDR1 is SGHNT and CDR2 YYREEE (reference sequence). V was pared by 3 bases and J by 7 bases, with 17 bases between. The CDR3 consists of 14 residues. This CDR3 reads CASSYLDYRDEQYF. CDR3 bases: TGTGCCAGCAGCTACCTGGACTACCGCGATGAGCAGTACTTC.

This clone has only one observation. This sequence joins TRBV7-2 and TRBJ2-5, with 8 bases matching TRBD2. J gave up 4 bases and V 5 bases, and 12 bases lay outside the gene matches. Germline V gene lookup returns CDR1 SGHTA and CDR2 FQGNSA. This CDR3 region has 16 residues. The CDR3 protein is CASSLLGAGVRETQYF. The CDR3 DNA reads TGTGCCAGCAGCCTTTTAGGAGCGGGAGTACGAGAGACCCAGTACTTC.

The genes are TRBV18 and TRBJ1-1; D gene ambiguous. The V gene lost 3 bases and the J gene lost 7 bases, with 12 bases spanning the gap. The CDR3 contains 13 residues. Per germline, CDR1 KGHSH and CDR2 LQKENI. The CDR3: CASSPQHHNEAFF. The CDR3, as DNA: TGTGCCAGCTCACCCCAACACCATAATGAAGCTTTCTTT.

The CDR3 DNA sequence: TGTGCCAGCAGTCACAGGGGGCGAAGCACAGATACGCAGTATTTT. Residues: CASSHRGRSTDTQYF. The chain recombines TRBV28 with TRBJ2-3; 9 bases match TRBD1. Trimming at V came to 5 bases and at J to 0 bases, leaving 3 bases not matched to a gene. The germline V gene encodes CDR1 MDHEN and CDR2 SYDVKM. CDR3 length: 15 residues.

This clone appeared a single time. The chain employs TRBV11-3 and TRBJ2-3; D is ambiguous. Per germline, CDR1 SGHNT and CDR2 YENEEA. The CDR3 covers 16 residues. The ends were cut back, 4 bases at V and 4 bases at J, with 18 bases in the middle. The CDR3 is CASSSWTAIASDTQYF. The CDR3, as DNA: TGTGCCAGCAGCTCCTGGACCGCCATAGCCTCAGATACGCAGTATTTT.

The gene calls are TRBV19 and TRBJ2-5, with D possibly matching TRBD1 (6 bases). CDR1 is LNHDA and CDR2 is SQIVND in the germline V gene (reference sequence). Trimming removed 5 bases at V and 3 bases at J, with 13 bases between. The CDR3 is made up of 14 amino acids. The CDR3 loop reads CASSWGQGEETQYF. DNA for the CDR3: TGTGCCAGTAGTTGGGGGCAGGGAGAAGAGACCCAGTACTTC.

The sample holds one count of this clone. The genes are TRBV5-5 and TRBJ1-4, with a weak D call TRBD1 (6 bases). This CDR3 is built from 15 residues. V lost 0 bases and J 8 bases, leaving 14 bases between the germline ends. Germline V gene sequence: CDR1 SGHKS, CDR2 YYEKEE (reference sequence). CDR3 in DNA: TGTGCCAGCAGCTTGGGTTCAGGGGAATTGGAAAAACTGTTTTTT. Protein sequence: CASSLGSGELEKLFF.

The rearrangement links TRBV19 to TRBJ2-1; D possibly corresponds to TRBD1 (6 bases). This CDR3 spans 15 amino acids. Germline CDR1 is LNHDA and CDR2 is SQIVND (reference sequence). Trimming pared 4 bases from V and 6 bases from J, leaving 16 bases between. As DNA, the CDR3 is TGTGCCAGTAGTAACAGGGAAGGGTTGGCCAATGAGCAGTTCTTC. It yields the protein CASSNREGLANEQFF. The complete variable domain, with remaining parts taken from reference TRBV19 and TRBJ2-1, reads DGGITQSPKYLFRKEGQNVTLSCEQNLNHDAMYWYRQDPGQGLRLIYYSQIVNDFQKGDIAEGYSVSREKKESFPLTVTSAQKNPTAFYLCASSNREGLANEQFFGPGTRLTVL.

With respect to this clone: This same CDR3 is encoded by further DNA sequences in the sample. The gene calls are TRBV29-1 and TRBJ2-2, with 8 bases that match TRBD1. The CDR3 runs to 14 residues. J lost 3 bases, V lost 5 bases, and 5 bases had no gene match. Germline values: CDR1 SQVTM, CDR2 ANQGSEA. DNA for the CDR3: TGCAGCGTTAGACAGGGGTCGTACACCGGGGAGCTGTTTTTT. It is translated as CSVRQGSYTGELFF.

V is TRBV2 and J is TRBJ1-4, with no clear D. Trimming removed 4 bases at V and 5 bases at J, with 11 bases between. From germline, CDR1 is SNHLY and CDR2 FYNNEI. The CDR3 sequence is 14 residues long. The CDR3 spells CASSGWGMNEKLFF. CDR3 nucleotides: TGTGCCAGCAGTGGGTGGGGTATGAATGAAAAACTGTTTTTT.

V usage is TRBV27 and J usage is TRBJ2-7; the D is unclear. CDR3 length equals 14 residues. Trimming took off 2 bases at V and 0 bases at J, with 8 bases between the two ends. The germline gives CDR1 MNHEY, CDR2 SMNVEV (reference sequence). Written as DNA, the CDR3 is TGTGCCAGCAGTTTAGCGGATCGCTCCTACGAGCAGTACTTC. This sequence encodes CASSLADRSYEQYF.

This clone was found once. V is TRBV5-1 and J is TRBJ1-2; 9 nucleotides match TRBD1. V trimming: 1 base; J trimming: 8 bases; junction bases outside the gene matches: 9. CDR1 and CDR2 from the germline V gene are SGHRS and YFSETQ. The CDR3 extends over 15 amino acids. This CDR3 reads CASSLTQGAMGGYTF. As DNA, the CDR3 is TGCGCCAGCAGCTTGACACAGGGGGCGATGGGCGGCTACACCTTC.

The chain has TRBV19 and TRBJ1-5, with D maybe TRBD1 (6 bases). With 6 bases removed from V and 1 base from J, the gap between germline ends came to 13 bases. The CDR3 contains 15 residues. The germline CDR1 and CDR2 sequences are LNHDA and SQIVND (reference sequence). The CDR3 DNA is TGTGCCAGTAGCGAACACAGGGAGAGCAATCAGCCCCAGCATTTT. It translates to CASSEHRESNQPQHF. Looking up the rest from reference TRBV19 and TRBJ1-5 gives the full variable domain: DGGITQSPKYLFRKEGQNVTLSCEQNLNHDAMYWYRQDPGQGLRLIYYSQIVNDFQKGDIAEGYSVSREKKESFPLTVTSAQKNPTAFYLCASSEHRESNQPQHFGDGTRLSIL.

Concerning this clone: An end of the junction does not agree with germline; a read error may underlie this. The V and J genes are TRBV7-6 and TRBJ2-5, with no clear D. The CDR3 spans 12 residues. Germline lookup yields CDR1 SGHVS and CDR2 FNYEAQ. In DNA form, the CDR3 reads TGTGCCGGCAGCACGCGGTGGGAGACCCAGTACTTC. Translating gives CAGSTRWETQYF.

The chain employs TRBV19 and TRBJ2-2; unclear D gene. V gave up 3 bases and J gave up 8 bases, with 7 bases separating them. The CDR3 length is 12 residues. In germline, CDR1 is LNHDA, CDR2 SQIVND (reference sequence). The CDR3 coding sequence is TGTGCCAGTAGTATGGGGTTTGGGGAGCTGTTTTTT. Its translation is CASSMGFGELFF.

This sequence joins TRBV6-5 and TRBJ1-3; unclear D gene. The CDR3 covers 13 residues. CDR1 and CDR2 from the germline V gene are MNHEY and SVGAGI. Trimming took off 5 bases at V and 4 bases at J, with 9 bases between the two ends. CDR3 DNA: TGTGCCAGCAGTATGTTAGGGGGAAACACCATATATTTT. Its translation is CASSMLGGNTIYF.

The V and J genes are TRBV7-2 and TRBJ1-1, with 7 bases identical to TRBD1. After removal of 5 bases from V and 5 bases from J, the junction contained 5 bases not matched to a gene. CDR1 and CDR2 (germline): SGHTA, FQGNSA. The CDR3 is 13 amino acids. The CDR3 here is CASSRDRETEAFF. CDR3 in DNA: TGTGCCAGCAGCCGAGACAGGGAAACTGAAGCTTTCTTT.

This chain connects TRBV28 to TRBJ2-7; D uncertain. The V gene lost 1 base and the J gene lost 6 bases, with 16 bases spanning the gap. The germline gives CDR1 MDHEN, CDR2 SYDVKM. The CDR3 contains 15 residues. CDR3 protein: CASSLFGRDFPEQYF. The CDR3 nucleotides are TGTGCCAGCAGTTTATTCGGGCGTGACTTTCCCGAGCAGTACTTC.

The chain is built from TRBV11-3 and TRBJ2-7, with D perhaps assigned TRBD1 or TRBD2 (5 bases each). Trimming shortened V by 5 bases and J by 2 bases, and 13 bases separated the two germline ends. Germline V gene data show CDR1 as SGHNT and CDR2 as YENEEA. The CDR3 has 14 residues. The CDR3 nucleotides read TGTGCCAGCAGCCCCGGGGCAGGGACCTACGAGCAGTACTTC. Translation: CASSPGAGTYEQYF.

Concerning this clone: One end of the junction is discordant with germline, which a read error may explain. The gene calls are TRBV30 and TRBJ2-1, with 7 bases lining up with TRBD1. The CDR3 spans 14 residues. Germline V CDR1 and CDR2: GTSNPN, SVGIG (reference sequence). For the CDR3, the DNA is TGTGCCTGGAGGACAGGGATCTCCCACAATGAGCAGTTCTTC. Translating gives CAWRTGISHNEQFF.

Here the CDR3 DNA reads TGTGCCAGCATACGGGGAAGCTCCTACGAGCAGTACTTC. It encodes CASIRGSSYEQYF. The chain is built from TRBV6-6 and TRBJ2-7; TRBD2 is a possible D gene (5 bases). With 7 bases removed from V and 0 bases from J, the gap between germline ends came to 10 bases. This CDR3 spans 13 amino acids. CDR1 MNHNY and CDR2 SVGAGI come from the germline V gene (reference sequence).

This sequence joins TRBV5-4 and TRBJ1-6; D is unresolved. V was shortened by 3 bases and J by 5 bases, with 18 bases between the two germline ends. The V gene's germline CDR1 is SGHNT and CDR2 YYREEE (reference sequence). The CDR3 spans 17 residues. CDR3 DNA: TGTGCCAGCAGCTCTCCCGGTACGTCTACCAATAATTCACCCCTCCACTTT. Its translation: CASSSPGTSTNNSPLHF.

J is TRBJ2-7 and V is TRBV27, with D perhaps matching TRBD2 (5 bases). Trimming shortened V by 2 bases and J by 0 bases, and 11 bases separated the two germline ends. Germline CDR1 MNHEY, CDR2 SMNVEV (reference sequence). The CDR3 loop spans 15 amino acids. DNA for the CDR3: TGTGCCAGCAGTTTAACCGGCGGGTTCTCCTACGAGCAGTACTTC. Translation: CASSLTGGFSYEQYF.

About this clone itself: This CDR3 is missing its conserved last phenylalanine or tryptophan, likely due to a read error. CDR3: CASSADRTLAGNTEAFL. For the CDR3, the DNA is TGTGCCAGCTCGGCCGATAGGACATTGGCCGGGAACACTGAAGCTTTCCTT. This chain connects TRBV18 to TRBJ1-1; maybe TRBD1 (5 bases). The CDR3 is 17 amino acids. Trimming pared 6 bases from V and 1 base from J, leaving 21 bases between. Germline V gives CDR1 KGHSH, CDR2 LQKENI.

The gene calls are TRBV15 and TRBJ2-5, with TRBD1 matching 11 bases. The germline V gene encodes CDR1 LNHNV and CDR2 YYDKDF (reference sequence). The length of the CDR3 is 16 residues. The V gene end was trimmed by 1 base and the J gene end by 4 bases; junction bases not matched to a gene: 5. CDR3 bases: TGTGCCACCAGCAGAGGGCCCGGGACAGGGGGAGAGACCCAGTACTTC. It is translated as CATSRGPGTGGETQYF.

This clone has only a few counts. CDR3 sequence reads: CASTLGQGSTEAFF. In DNA form, the CDR3 reads TGTGCCAGTACCCTGGGACAGGGATCCACTGAAGCTTTCTTT. The genes are TRBV19 and TRBJ1-1; 9 positions agree with TRBD1. The CDR3 is 14 residues long. Germline CDR1 and CDR2: LNHDA and SQIVND (reference sequence). With 7 bases clipped from V and 4 bases from J, the junction kept 7 bases outside the gene matches.